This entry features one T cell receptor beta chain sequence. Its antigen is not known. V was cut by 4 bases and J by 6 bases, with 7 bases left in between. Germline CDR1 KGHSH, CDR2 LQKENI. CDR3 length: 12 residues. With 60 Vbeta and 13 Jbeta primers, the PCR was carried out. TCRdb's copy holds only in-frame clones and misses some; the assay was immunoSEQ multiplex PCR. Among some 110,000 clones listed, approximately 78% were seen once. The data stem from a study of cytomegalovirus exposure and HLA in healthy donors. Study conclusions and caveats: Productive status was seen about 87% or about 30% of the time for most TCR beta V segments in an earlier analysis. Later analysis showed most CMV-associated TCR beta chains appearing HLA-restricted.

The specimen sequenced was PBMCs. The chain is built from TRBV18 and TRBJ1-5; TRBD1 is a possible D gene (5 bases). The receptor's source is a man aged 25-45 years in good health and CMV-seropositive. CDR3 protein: CASSRDSQPQHF. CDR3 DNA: TGTGCCAGCTCACGCGACAGTCAGCCCCAGCATTTT.